This T cell receptor beta chain was captured in a study of technical replicates of blood from several donors. Using immunoSEQ multiplex PCR, the repertoire was profiled, and TCRdb retains in-frame clones only, with some absent. This table holds about 64,000 clones, about 88% found once. This CDR3 region has 11 residues. The germline V gene has CDR1 MNHNS and CDR2 SASEGT. Trimming removed 8 bases from V and 4 bases from J, with 9 bases in between. Sample: PBMCs. The chain employs TRBV6-1 and TRBJ2-7; no reliable D call. This TCR was recovered from a human donor in good health. Some clones in this sample may be carry-over from other donors' samples. CDR3 amino acids: CASGDFYEQYF. The CDR3 coding sequence is TGTGCCAGCGGAGACTTTTACGAGCAGTACTTC.